Below are 8 T cell receptor beta chains sequenced from a single sample in a study of shared T cell receptors in the human thymus. Measured with immunoSEQ multiplex PCR; TCRdb has only the in-frame clones, and not every one. The sample consists of hundreds of thousands of clones, more than 85% of them appearing once. What was sequenced was thymocytes. The receptors were gathered from a human donor.

V gene TRBV25-1 combines with J gene TRBJ1-2; D unclear. CDR1 and CDR2 from the germline V gene are MGHDK and SYGVNS. Trimming removed 4 bases at V and 4 bases at J, with 4 bases between. The CDR3 loop spans 11 amino acids. For the CDR3, the DNA is TGTGCCAGCAGTGCTGGCTATGGCTACACCTTC. Protein product: CASSAGYGYTF.

This chain uses TRBV10-3 with TRBJ2-3; D is possibly TRBD2 (5 bases). The germline CDR1 and CDR2 sequences are ENHRY and SYGVKD. Trimming removed 5 bases at V and 3 bases at J, with 15 bases between. This CDR3 is 15 amino acids long. CDR3 bases: TGTGCCATCAGTCTAAGGAAGGGAGAGACAGATACGCAGTATTTT. Translation gives CAISLRKGETDTQYF.

The rearrangement uses TRBV5-4 and TRBJ2-3, with D unresolved. V lost 1 base to trimming and J lost 3 bases, with 9 bases between them. CDR1 SGHNT and CDR2 YYREEE come from the germline V gene (reference sequence). There are 14 residues in the CDR3. CDR3 loop: CASSLSGITDTQYF. DNA for the CDR3: TGTGCCAGCAGCTTGTCCGGAATTACAGATACGCAGTATTTT.

The chain is built from TRBV28 and TRBJ2-7; 7 bases fit TRBD2. V gave up 11 bases and J gave up 2 bases; unmatched junction bases: 9. CDR1 is MDHEN and CDR2 is SYDVKM in the germline V gene. The CDR3 totals 13 residues. This chain's CDR3 is CAAGLADTYEQYF. CDR3 in DNA: TGTGCCGCGGGGCTAGCGGACACCTACGAGCAGTACTTC.

The rearrangement joins TRBV27 to TRBJ2-7; D unclear. Per the germline V gene, CDR1 is MNHEY and CDR2 is SMNVEV (reference sequence). This CDR3 is built from 15 residues. V dropped 0 bases and J dropped 3 bases, with 12 bases sitting between them. The CDR3 loop is CASSLSAYESYEQYF. CDR3 DNA: TGTGCCAGCAGTTTATCGGCATACGAGAGCTACGAGCAGTACTTC.

A single count supports this clone. The chain is built from TRBV7-3 and TRBJ2-1; D is unclear. V dropped 5 bases and J dropped 7 bases, with 15 bases sitting between them. This CDR3 has 14 residues. From germline, CDR1 is SGHTA and CDR2 FQGTGA. CDR3 sequence (DNA): TGTGCCAGCAGCCCCGCCAAAGGGCCGAATGAGCAGTTCTTC. It translates to CASSPAKGPNEQFF. Looking up the rest from reference TRBV7-3 and TRBJ2-1 gives the full variable domain: GAGVSQTPSNKVTEKGKYVELRCDPISGHTALYWYRQSLGQGPEFLIYFQGTGAADDSGLPNDRFFAVRPEGSVSTLKIQRTERGDSAVYLCASSPAKGPNEQFFGPGTRLTVL.

The V gene is TRBV2, the J gene TRBJ2-7; no firm D call. CDR1 and CDR2 from the germline V gene are SNHLY and FYNNEI. The CDR3 is 14 amino acids. Trimming pared 6 bases from V and 1 base from J, leaving 13 bases between. Here the CDR3 DNA reads TGTGCCAGCAGCCCACCCCAGTCTTCCTACGAGCAGTACTTC. Its translation is CASSPPQSSYEQYF.

The genes are TRBV5-6 and TRBJ2-1, with D unresolved. Between the trimmed V and J ends, which lost 3 bases and 4 bases, there was a span of 26 bases. The CDR3 extends over 19 amino acids. Germline V gene data show CDR1 as SGHDT and CDR2 as YYEEEE. CDR3 amino acids: CASSSDGCSPKKTYNEQFF. The CDR3 DNA reads TGTGCCAGCAGCTCCGATGGATGTAGTCCCAAAAAGACGTACAATGAGCAGTTCTTC.